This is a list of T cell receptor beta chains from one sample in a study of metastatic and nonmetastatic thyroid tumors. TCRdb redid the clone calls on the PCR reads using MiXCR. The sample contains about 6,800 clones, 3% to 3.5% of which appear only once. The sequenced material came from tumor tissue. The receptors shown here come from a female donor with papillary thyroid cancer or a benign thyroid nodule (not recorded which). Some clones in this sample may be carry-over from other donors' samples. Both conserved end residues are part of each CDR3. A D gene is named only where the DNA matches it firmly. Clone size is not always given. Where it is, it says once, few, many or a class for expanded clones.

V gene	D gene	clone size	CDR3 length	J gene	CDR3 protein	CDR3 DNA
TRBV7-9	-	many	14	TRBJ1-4	CASSLRGFNEKLFF	TGTGCCAGCAGCTTACGGGGGTTTAATGAAAAACTGTTTTTT
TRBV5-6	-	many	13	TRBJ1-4	CASSLWTTEKLFF	TGTGCCAGCAGCTTGTGGACAACGGAAAAACTGTTTTTT
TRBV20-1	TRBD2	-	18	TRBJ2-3	CSARSPPGLAGRKSVAYF	TGCAGTGCTAGATCGCCCCCGGGACTAGCGGGAAGAAAATCCGTCGCGTATTTT
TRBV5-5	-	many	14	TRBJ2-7	CASSLLGINYEQYF	TGTGCCAGCAGCTTGTTGGGGATAAACTACGAGCAGTACTTC
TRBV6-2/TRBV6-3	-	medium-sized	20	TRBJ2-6	CASSYGRDRWGNSGANVLTF	TGTGCCAGCAGTTACGGGCGCGACAGGTGGGGGAACTCTGGGGCCAACGTCCTGACTTTC
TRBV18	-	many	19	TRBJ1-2	CASSQRVRRIDETNYGYTF	TGTGCCAGCTCACAAAGGGTGCGACGGATCGATGAAACTAACTATGGCTACACCTTC
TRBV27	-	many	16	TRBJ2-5	CASSFLAEGGQETQYF	TGTGCCAGCAGTTTCCTGGCGGAGGGGGGCCAAGAGACCCAGTACTTC
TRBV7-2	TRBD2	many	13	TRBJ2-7	CASSPPGLAEQYF	TGTGCCAGCAGCCCCCCGGGACTAGCGGAGCAGTACTTC
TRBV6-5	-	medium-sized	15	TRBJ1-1	CASSYSAGLNTEAFF	TGTGCCAGCAGTTACTCGGCAGGGTTGAACACTGAAGCTTTCTTT
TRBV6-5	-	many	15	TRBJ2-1	CASSYRLAPYNEQFF	TGTGCCAGCAGTTACCGCCTGGCACCTTACAATGAGCAGTTCTTC
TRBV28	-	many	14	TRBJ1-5	CASSLGVVNQPQHF	TGTGCCAGCAGTTTAGGGGTTGTGAATCAGCCCCAGCATTTT
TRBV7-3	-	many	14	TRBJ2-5	CASSLNSPRETQYF	TGTGCCAGCAGCTTAAATAGCCCCCGAGAGACCCAGTACTTC
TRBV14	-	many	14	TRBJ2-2	CASSQVAPTGELFF	TGTGCCAGCAGCCAAGTAGCTCCCACCGGGGAGCTGTTTTTT
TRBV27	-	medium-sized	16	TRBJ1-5	CASSFGRSDSNQPQHF	TGTGCCAGCAGCTTCGGCAGGTCAGATAGCAATCAGCCCCAGCATTTT
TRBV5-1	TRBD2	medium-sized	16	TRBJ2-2	CASSPGGRPNTGELFF	TGCGCCAGCAGCCCGGGGGGGAGGCCGAACACCGGGGAGCTGTTTTTT
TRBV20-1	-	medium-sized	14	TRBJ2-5	CSATVGGTYETQYF	TGCAGTGCTACCGTAGGAGGGACCTATGAGACCCAGTACTTC
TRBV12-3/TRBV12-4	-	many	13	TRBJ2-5	CASSHGGWETQYF	TGTGCCAGCAGTCACGGGGGCTGGGAGACCCAGTACTTC
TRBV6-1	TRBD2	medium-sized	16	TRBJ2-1	CASSELMTGGRNEQFF	TGTGCCAGCAGTGAACTGATGACGGGAGGAAGGAATGAGCAGTTCTTC
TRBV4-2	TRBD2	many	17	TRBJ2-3	CASSQAGGRESTDTQYF	TGTGCCAGCAGCCAAGCGGGCGGGAGGGAGTCGACAGATACGCAGTATTTT
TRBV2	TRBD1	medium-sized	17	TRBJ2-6	CASSPGQVVSGANVLTF	TGTGCCAGCAGTCCCGGACAGGTCGTTTCTGGGGCCAACGTCCTGACTTTC
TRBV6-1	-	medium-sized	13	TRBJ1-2	CASSNRVNYGYTF	TGTGCCAGCAGTAACAGGGTTAACTATGGCTACACCTTC
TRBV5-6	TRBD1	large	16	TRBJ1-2	CASSPTGGEEAYGYTF	TGTGCCAGCAGCCCGACAGGGGGCGAGGAAGCCTATGGCTACACCTTC
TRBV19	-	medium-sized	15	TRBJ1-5	CASSIEGLGNQPQHF	TGTGCCAGTAGTATAGAAGGGTTAGGGAATCAGCCCCAGCATTTT
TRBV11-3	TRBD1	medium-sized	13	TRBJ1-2	CASSSRQGNGYTF	TGTGCCAGCAGCTCCCGACAGGGGAATGGCTACACCTTC
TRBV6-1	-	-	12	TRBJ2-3	CASSTDTDTQYF	TGTGCCAGCAGTACGGACACAGATACGCAGTATTTT
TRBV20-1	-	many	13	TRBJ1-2	CSARDPGSYGYTF	TGCAGTGCTAGAGATCCAGGGTCATATGGCTACACCTTC
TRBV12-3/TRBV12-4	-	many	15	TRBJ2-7	CASSWGGLKAYEQYF	TGTGCCAGCAGTTGGGGGGGGCTCAAGGCCTACGAGCAGTACTTC
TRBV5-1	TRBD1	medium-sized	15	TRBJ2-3	CASSTRTGVSDTQYF	TGCGCCAGCAGCACTCGGACAGGGGTATCAGATACGCAGTATTTT